This is a list of T cell receptor beta chains from one sample in a study of T cells in Graves' hyperthyroidism and ophthalmopathy. TCRdb called the multiplex PCR reads again in MiXCR, with one record for every CDR3 protein. The sample has over 650,000 distinct CDR3 sequences, around 15% seen once. The sample comprised blood. Source of these receptors: a man between 18 and 29 years old with Graves' hyperthyroidism. Both conserved end residues are part of each CDR3. A D gene is named only where the DNA matches it firmly. The size of a clone is reported for some rows only, either as once, few or many, or as a class for expanded clones.

v_gene: TRBV2
j_gene: TRBJ1-5
abundance: NA
d_gene: NA
CDR3aa: CASRPRGSNQPQHF
CDR3nt: TGTGCCAGCCGACCGCGGGGTAGCAATCAGCCCCAGCATTTT

v_gene: TRBV28
j_gene: TRBJ2-5
abundance: many
d_gene: TRBD2
CDR3aa: CATHLDPGLAGGETQYF
CDR3nt: TGTGCCACCCACTTGGACCCAGGACTAGCGGGAGGAGAGACCCAGTACTTC

v_gene: TRBV6-2/TRBV6-3
j_gene: TRBJ2-7
abundance: many
d_gene: TRBD1
CDR3aa: CATQRTGGTYEQYF
CDR3nt: TGTGCCACCCAACGGACAGGGGGGACCTACGAGCAGTACTTC

v_gene: TRBV18
j_gene: TRBJ2-1
abundance: few
d_gene: NA
CDR3aa: CASSPAPTVNNEQFF
CDR3nt: TGTGCCAGCTCACCAGCCCCGACAGTAAACAATGAGCAGTTCTTC

v_gene: TRBV7-8
j_gene: TRBJ1-2
abundance: NA
d_gene: NA
CDR3aa: CASSSHGLYGYTF
CDR3nt: TGTGCCAGCAGCTCCCACGGCCTCTATGGCTACACCTTC

v_gene: TRBV28
j_gene: TRBJ2-5
abundance: many
d_gene: NA
CDR3aa: CASRPLEGKETQYF
CDR3nt: TGTGCCAGCAGGCCCTTGGAGGGCAAAGAGACCCAGTACTTC

v_gene: TRBV12-3/TRBV12-4
j_gene: TRBJ2-2
abundance: many
d_gene: NA
CDR3aa: CASRWSGTGELFF
CDR3nt: TGTGCCAGCAGGTGGTCAGGTACCGGGGAGCTGTTTTTT

v_gene: TRBV12-5
j_gene: TRBJ2-6
abundance: once
d_gene: TRBD2
CDR3aa: CASGLVPSGGLDVLTF
CDR3nt: TGTGCTAGTGGTTTGGTACCCTCGGGGGGGTTAGACGTCCTGACTTTC

v_gene: TRBV2
j_gene: TRBJ2-3
abundance: NA
d_gene: NA
CDR3aa: CASSAQRFTDAQYF
CDR3nt: TGTGCCAGCAGTGCTCAGAGGTTCACAGATGCGCAGTATTTT

v_gene: TRBV7-2
j_gene: TRBJ2-2
abundance: NA
d_gene: NA
CDR3aa: CASSLFGGTNTGELFF
CDR3nt: TGTGCCAGCAGCTTATTTGGAGGAACGAACACCGGGGAGCTGTTTTTT

v_gene: TRBV11-2
j_gene: TRBJ2-1
abundance: many
d_gene: NA
CDR3aa: CASSWLRDPANEQFF
CDR3nt: TGTGCCAGCAGCTGGCTCCGGGACCCTGCTAATGAGCAGTTCTTC

v_gene: TRBV12-3/TRBV12-4
j_gene: TRBJ2-5
abundance: NA
d_gene: NA
CDR3aa: CASSLFSWKETQYF
CDR3nt: TGTGCCAGCAGTTTATTTTCCTGGAAAGAGACCCAGTACTTC

v_gene: TRBV29-1
j_gene: TRBJ2-1
abundance: many
d_gene: NA
CDR3aa: CSAQGPYNEQFF
CDR3nt: TGCAGCGCTCAGGGACCCTACAATGAGCAGTTCTTC

v_gene: TRBV9
j_gene: TRBJ1-3
abundance: few
d_gene: NA
CDR3aa: CASSETPGDTIYF
CDR3nt: TGTGCCAGCAGCGAGACCCCGGGAGACACCATATATTTT

v_gene: TRBV7-8
j_gene: TRBJ2-7
abundance: many
d_gene: TRBD2
CDR3aa: CASSIAAGLAVAKQYF
CDR3nt: TGTGCCAGCAGTATAGCCGCGGGACTAGCGGTGGCGAAGCAGTACTTC

v_gene: TRBV25-1
j_gene: TRBJ2-5
abundance: many
d_gene: NA
CDR3aa: CASSEIRAGSETQYF
CDR3nt: TGTGCCAGCAGTGAGATAAGGGCCGGGAGCGAGACCCAGTACTTC

v_gene: TRBV20-1
j_gene: TRBJ2-3
abundance: few
d_gene: TRBD1
CDR3aa: CSARGDRITDTQYF
CDR3nt: TGCAGTGCTAGGGGGGACAGAATCACAGATACGCAGTATTTT

v_gene: TRBV11-2
j_gene: TRBJ2-2
abundance: many
d_gene: NA
CDR3aa: CASSFPGTTNTGELFF
CDR3nt: TGTGCCAGCAGCTTTCCCGGGACGACGAACACCGGGGAGCTGTTTTTT

v_gene: TRBV27
j_gene: TRBJ2-1
abundance: NA
d_gene: NA
CDR3aa: CASRIIRDSYSYNEQFF
CDR3nt: TGTGCCAGCAGAATAATTCGGGACTCCTACTCCTACAATGAGCAGTTCTTC

v_gene: TRBV19
j_gene: TRBJ2-2
abundance: few
d_gene: TRBD2
CDR3aa: CASSPPGGLAGDTGELFF
CDR3nt: TGTGCCAGTAGTCCCCCGGGAGGACTAGCGGGAGATACCGGGGAGCTGTTTTTT

v_gene: TRBV5-1
j_gene: TRBJ2-5
abundance: NA
d_gene: TRBD2
CDR3aa: CASSAGDRETQYF
CDR3nt: TGCGCCAGCTCAGCGGGAGACCGAGAGACCCAGTACTTC

v_gene: TRBV29-1
j_gene: TRBJ2-3
abundance: NA
d_gene: NA
CDR3aa: CSVGARGRITDTQYF
CDR3nt: TGCAGCGTTGGGGCCCGGGGGCGGATCACAGATACGCAGTATTTT

v_gene: TRBV20-1
j_gene: TRBJ1-2
abundance: NA
d_gene: TRBD1
CDR3aa: CSATQGGSYGYTF
CDR3nt: TGCAGTGCTACACAGGGGGGTTCCTATGGCTACACCTTC

v_gene: TRBV25-1
j_gene: TRBJ2-7
abundance: NA
d_gene: TRBD2
CDR3aa: CASSELGIAGESPYEQYF
CDR3nt: TGTGCCAGCAGTGAATTGGGGATAGCGGGAGAGTCCCCCTACGAGCAGTACTTC